One and the same sample provided the 21 T cell receptor beta chains below, sequenced in a study of blood T cell repertoires in COVID-19. The assay was immunoSEQ multiplex PCR, and TCRdb's table has in-frame clones only and misses some. This table has about 270,000 clones, 85% appearing once. The source material was peripheral blood. The origin of the receptors is a woman between 50 and 59 years old with active or convalescent COVID-19.

This chain connects TRBV7-8 to TRBJ2-7; 7 bases agree with TRBD2. This CDR3 has 16 amino acids. The trim removed 4 bases at V and 2 bases at J, leaving 11 bases unmatched. Germline CDR1 reads SGHVS; CDR2 reads FQNEAQ. CDR3 in amino acids: CASSSVSASGPYEQYF. Here the CDR3 DNA reads TGTGCCAGCAGCTCTGTCTCCGCTAGCGGACCCTACGAGCAGTACTTC.

This clone occurred once. The chain recombines TRBV4-1 with TRBJ2-3; 11 nucleotides match TRBD2. The CDR3 extends over 17 amino acids. Trimming took 4 bases from V and 2 from J; bases not matched to a gene: 8. Germline V gene data show CDR1 as MGHRA and CDR2 as YSYEKL. The CDR3 DNA sequence: TGCGCCAGCAGCCCCGGGATAGCGGGAGGGCCCACAGATACGCAGTATTTT. Protein sequence: CASSPGIAGGPTDTQYF.

DNA for the CDR3: TGTGCCAGCAGCCAAGGCCCCGGGACAGCTAACTATGGCTACACCTTC. It specifies CASSQGPGTANYGYTF. The chain links TRBV3-1 (or the pseudogene TRBV3-2) to TRBJ1-2, with 7 bases matching TRBD1. The length of the CDR3 is 16 residues. The J segment lost 0 bases and the V segment lost 1 base, leaving 5 bases of the junction unmatched. The germline V gene has CDR1 LGHDT and CDR2 YNNKEL (reference sequence).

V gene TRBV2 combines with J gene TRBJ1-1; D is perhaps TRBD1 (5 bases). Trimming shortened V by 7 bases and J by 3 bases, and 15 bases separated the two germline ends. The CDR3 totals 14 residues. CDR1 and CDR2 (germline): SNHLY, FYNNEI. The CDR3 bases are TGTGCCAGCAAAGGTGGCAGGGCCCACACTGAAGCTTTCTTT. Encoded protein: CASKGGRAHTEAFF.

This chain uses TRBV30 with TRBJ1-1, with TRBD1 matching 10 bases. The CDR3 has 15 amino acids. Germline V gene data show CDR1 as GTSNPN and CDR2 as SVGIG (reference sequence). V was pared by 3 bases and J by 1 base, with 5 bases of the junction left unmatched. The chain's CDR3 is CAWRGRDRGNTEAFF. In nucleotides, the CDR3 is TGTGCCTGGAGAGGGAGGGACAGGGGGAACACTGAAGCTTTCTTT.

The rearrangement joins TRBV19 to TRBJ2-1, with 9 bases identical to TRBD2. V dropped 1 base and J dropped 9; count of bases not matched to a gene: 10. This CDR3 has 16 residues. Germline V lookup: CDR1 LNHDA, CDR2 SQIVND (reference sequence). CDR3 sequence: CASSIVGRGREGEQFF. The CDR3, as DNA: TGTGCCAGTAGTATAGTGGGGCGCGGGAGGGAGGGTGAGCAGTTCTTC.

V is TRBV14 and J is TRBJ2-7; 14 bases are shared with TRBD2. CDR3 length: 18 amino acids. Trimming at V came to 1 base and at J to 4 bases, leaving 9 bases not matched to a gene. The V gene's germline CDR1 is SGHDN and CDR2 FVKESK. The CDR3 region is CASSQARGLAGVGYEQYF. In nucleotides, the CDR3 is TGTGCCAGCAGCCAAGCGCGGGGACTAGCGGGAGTAGGGTACGAGCAGTACTTC.

The rearrangement uses TRBV29-1 and TRBJ1-1; no firm D call. This CDR3 has 10 amino acids. V lost 1 base, J lost 13 bases, and 10 bases lay in between. CDR1 is SQVTM and CDR2 is ANQGSEA in the germline V gene. This CDR3 reads CSVEGQDGFF. CDR3 DNA: TGCAGCGTTGAAGGGCAGGATGGTTTCTTT.

The chain links TRBV6-5 to TRBJ1-2, with D tentatively TRBD1 (5 bases). Per germline, CDR1 MNHEY and CDR2 SVGAGI. Trimming cost V 2 bases and J 2 bases, with 12 bases left between them. CDR3 size: 15 residues. For the CDR3, the DNA is TGTGCCAGCAGTTACCTCCGGGGGTCCAACTATGGCTACACCTTC. Translating gives CASSYLRGSNYGYTF.

V and J are TRBV7-7 and TRBJ2-5; TRBD2 matches at 13 bases. In germline, CDR1 is SSHAT, CDR2 FNYEAQ (reference sequence). Losses at the gene ends were 5 bases for V and 7 bases for J; bases not matched to a gene: 16. This CDR3 is 18 amino acids long. The DNA of the CDR3 is TGTGCCAGCAGCACGCAGCCCCTGGGACTAGCGGGAAAGGGGACCCAGTACTTC. It specifies CASSTQPLGLAGKGTQYF.

This chain links TRBV28 with TRBJ1-2; the D gene is possibly TRBD1 (5 bases). With 5 bases removed from V and 4 bases from J, the gap between germline ends came to 11 bases. This CDR3 has 13 amino acids. Germline CDR1 and CDR2: MDHEN and SYDVKM. The CDR3 loop is CASSLGGAYGYTF. CDR3 DNA sequence: TGTGCCAGCAGTCTGGGTGGGGCCTATGGCTACACCTTC.

This clone was detected a few times. DNA for the CDR3: TGTGCCAGCAGCCCTAGCGCTGCGCGCCAAGAGACCCAGTACTTC. It specifies CASSPSAARQETQYF. The chain uses TRBV9 and TRBJ2-5, with D possibly being TRBD2 (6 bases). V lost 4 bases, J lost 1 base, and 14 bases lay in between. From germline, CDR1 is SGDLS and CDR2 YYNGEE. The CDR3 sequence is 15 residues long.

The chain recombines TRBV5-1 with TRBJ1-1; D remains unclear. The V gene lost 0 bases and the J gene lost 4 bases, with 7 bases spanning the gap. Germline V gene lookup returns CDR1 SGHRS and CDR2 YFSETQ. This CDR3 contains 13 residues. The CDR3 DNA follows: TGCGCCAGCAGCTTGGTAACTCCCACTGAAGCTTTCTTT. Its translation: CASSLVTPTEAFF.

The CDR3 sequence: CASSGLADYNEQFF. For the CDR3, the DNA is TGTGCCAGCAGTGGTCTAGCGGACTACAATGAGCAGTTCTTC. V gene TRBV25-1 combines with J gene TRBJ2-1; TRBD2 aligns across 7 bases. The V and J ends lost 4 bases and 3 bases, in that order; junction bases with no gene match: 3. Germline V gene data show CDR1 as MGHDK and CDR2 as SYGVNS. CDR3 length: 14 residues.

This clone was seen a single time. V gene TRBV3-1 (or the pseudogene TRBV3-2) combines with J gene TRBJ1-1; no clear D gene. Germline V gives CDR1 LGHDT, CDR2 YNNKEL (reference sequence). V lost 4 bases to trimming and J lost 8 bases, with 11 bases between them. The length of the CDR3 is 12 residues. Written as DNA, the CDR3 is TGTGCCAGCAGCCTCGGGATCCAAGAAGCTTTCTTT. Its protein product is CASSLGIQEAFF.

The chain has TRBV18 and TRBJ1-2; D perhaps matches TRBD1 (5 bases). Trimming stripped 5 bases from V and 1 base from J, with 23 bases between. Germline V CDR1 and CDR2: KGHSH, LQKENI. The CDR3 loop spans 18 amino acids. The CDR3 spells CASSSGRVPQVFNYGYTF. In DNA, the CDR3 is TGTGCCAGCTCATCCGGCAGGGTTCCACAGGTCTTTAACTATGGCTACACCTTC.

The chain recombines TRBV15 with TRBJ2-5; D is unclear. V was trimmed by 1 base and J by 5 bases, leaving 11 bases between them. The CDR3 contains 14 residues. Per the germline V gene, CDR1 is LNHNV and CDR2 is YYDKDF (reference sequence). CDR3 region: CATSRVNGFETQYF. The CDR3 region has the DNA TGTGCCACCAGCAGAGTAAACGGGTTCGAGACCCAGTACTTC.

The chain carries TRBV5-1 and TRBJ2-1, with TRBD1 identical over 8 bases. The V gene's germline CDR1 is SGHRS and CDR2 YFSETQ. V dropped 2 bases and J dropped 6; count of bases not matched to a gene: 13. The CDR3 extends over 17 amino acids. CDR3 residues: CASSFKFGQGLGNEQFF. The CDR3 DNA is TGCGCCAGCAGCTTTAAATTCGGACAGGGCCTTGGCAATGAGCAGTTCTTC. The full variable domain, its missing parts supplied by reference TRBV5-1 and TRBJ2-1, is KAGVTQTPRYLIKTRGQQVTLSCSPISGHRSVSWYQQTPGQGLQFLFEYFSETQRNKGNFPGRFSGRQFSNSRSEMNVSTLELGDSALYLCASSFKFGQGLGNEQFFGPGTRLTVL.

This clone has a handful of counts. This chain uses TRBV3-1 (or the pseudogene TRBV3-2) with TRBJ1-4, with D possibly matching TRBD1 (5 bases). This CDR3 is 13 amino acids long. V shed 4 bases and J shed 5 bases, with 8 bases lying between them. CDR1 is LGHDT and CDR2 is YNNKEL in the germline V gene (reference sequence). The CDR3 reads CASSPTVNEKLFF. CDR3 nucleotide sequence: TGTGCCAGCAGCCCGACAGTAAATGAAAAACTGTTTTTT.

About this clone itself: This may be a read error, as it is one base from a much larger clone. The chain joins TRBV11-2 to TRBJ2-1; unclear D gene. Germline assignment: CDR1 SGHAT and CDR2 FQNNGV. The germline V and J ends were trimmed by 4 bases and 6 bases, with 4 bases remaining between them. This CDR3 comprises 11 residues. DNA of the CDR3: TGTGCCAGCAGCTCATTCAATGAGCAGTTCTTC. This encodes CASSSFNEQFF.

V gene TRBV7-9 combines with J gene TRBJ1-2, with 8 bases identical to TRBD1. This CDR3 contains 15 residues. Per germline, CDR1 SEHNR and CDR2 FQNEAQ (reference sequence). V lost 0 bases and J lost 7; bases outside the gene matches: 7. The CDR3 loop reads CASSLAAGGIGGYTF. The CDR3 region has the DNA TGTGCCAGCAGCTTAGCAGCAGGGGGCATTGGTGGCTACACCTTC.